This T cell receptor (beta chain) was sequenced for a study of regulatory T cells in long-lasting Graves disease. Study findings and constraints: Persistent disease was characterized by preferential usage of TRBV28, TRBJ1-2 and TRBJ2-5.

Combining iRepertoire HTBI primers with Arm-PCR of CDR3 regions, the authors built TCR beta libraries. TCRdb reprocessed the multiplex PCR reads with MiXCR, giving one entry per CDR3 protein. Of roughly 520,000 distinct CDR3 sequences in the sample, about 11% were seen once. Trimming removed 6 bases at V and 4 bases at J, with 13 bases between. Germline loops: CDR1 MNHEY, CDR2 SMNVEV (reference sequence). This CDR3 is 15 amino acids long. Time point noted: newly diagnosed GD, antithyroid drugs for less than 3 months. PBMCs were the source of the RNA used for TCR sequencing. This clonotype was counted at least ten times. The antigen is unknown. These data are also associated with another study on T cells in Graves' hyperthyroidism and ophthalmopathy.

The clonotype was recovered from a woman in her twenties or thirties with Graves disease. V gene TRBV27 combines with J gene TRBJ1-6; maybe TRBD1 (5 bases). The sample consisted of peripheral blood mononuclear cells (PBMCs), taken at new diagnosis, from a patient treated with antithyroid drugs. CDR3: CASRLTRQYNSPLHF. The CDR3 nucleotides read TGTGCCAGCAGACTAACTCGACAGTATAATTCACCCCTCCACTTT.